These 17 T cell receptor beta chains were all obtained from the same sample, sequenced in a study of T cells after yellow fever vaccination. TCRdb re-analysed the 5' RACE reads in MiXCR, keeping a single row per CDR3 protein. The sample comprises approximately 600,000 distinct CDR3 sequences, around an eighth of which are singletons, and more than 12% rests with the top ten. The sequencing used PBMCs, collected on the day of the yellow fever booster vaccination. The receptor set was obtained from a man aged 30 to 45 who received the YFV17D yellow fever vaccine.

The V call is TRBV28, the J call TRBJ1-2, with D possibly being TRBD1 (5 bases). Looked up from germline, CDR1 is MDHEN and CDR2 is SYDVKM. V was clipped by 6 bases and J by 8 bases, with 13 bases between them. The CDR3 sequence is 12 residues long. The CDR3 DNA reads TGTGCCAGCAGGCAGGGTTTAGGCGGCTACACCTTC. It specifies CASRQGLGGYTF.

The chain couples TRBV24-1 to TRBJ2-3; possibly TRBD1 for D (7 bases). CDR1 and CDR2 from the germline V gene are KGHDR and SFDVKD. V was cut by 5 bases and J by 2 bases, with 19 bases left in between. The CDR3 totals 17 residues. CDR3 region: CATSGTTGTDLTDTQYF. The CDR3 DNA follows: TGTGCCACCAGTGGTACGACAGGGACTGATCTCACAGATACGCAGTATTTT.

The chain uses TRBV29-1 and TRBJ1-2; D is ambiguous. Germline loops: CDR1 SQVTM, CDR2 ANQGSEA. The V end was cut by 0 bases, the J end by 8 bases, with 10 bases between. The length of the CDR3 is 12 residues. The CDR3 sequence: CSVEEWGDGYTF. The DNA of the CDR3 is TGCAGCGTTGAAGAGTGGGGAGACGGCTACACCTTC.

This clonotype has only a few counts. V gene TRBV7-3 combines with J gene TRBJ2-2; 9 bases agree with TRBD2. This CDR3 has 19 residues. The germline CDR1 and CDR2 sequences are SGHTA and FQGTGA. Germline trimming cut 5 bases from V and 5 bases from J; bases unmatched to any gene: 18. In nucleotides, the CDR3 is TGTGCCAGCAGCCCTAACCGGACTAGCGCGGGAAAAGGTACCGGGGAGCTGTTTTTT. Its protein product is CASSPNRTSAGKGTGELFF.

This clonotype has at least ten counts. This chain links TRBV4-3 with TRBJ2-1; no reliable D call. Germline V gene data show CDR1 as LGHNA and CDR2 as YSLEER. V was cut by 3 bases and J by 0 bases, with 12 bases left in between. The CDR3 has 16 residues. The CDR3 loop is CASSHHARSSYNEQFF. CDR3 bases: TGCGCCAGCAGCCACCACGCTCGAAGCTCCTACAATGAGCAGTTCTTC.

This clonotype came up a few times. This sequence joins TRBV9 and TRBJ2-3; TRBD2 agrees at 13 bases. CDR1 and CDR2 from the germline V gene are SGDLS and YYNGEE. The ends lost 7 bases at V and 4 bases at J; junction bases unmatched: 6. This CDR3 is built from 15 residues. CDR3: CASGRTSGRSDTQYF. CDR3 DNA sequence: TGTGCCAGCGGCAGGACTAGCGGGAGATCAGATACGCAGTATTTT.

This clonotype was seen more than once but under ten times. The chain links TRBV11-2 to TRBJ2-1; perhaps D is TRBD1 or TRBD2 (5 bases each). Between the trimmed V and J ends, which lost 7 bases and 9 bases, there was a span of 22 bases. From germline, CDR1 is SGHAT and CDR2 FQNNGV. The CDR3 spans 15 residues. This CDR3 reads CASTPGRTLMSEQFF. The DNA of the CDR3 is TGTGCCAGCACACCGGGACGGACTCTCATGAGTGAGCAGTTCTTC. Using reference TRBV11-2 and TRBJ2-1 for the parts outside the CDR3, the full variable domain is EAGVAQSPRYKIIEKRQSVAFWCNPISGHATLYWYQQILGQGPKLLIQFQNNGVVDDSQLPKDRFSAERLKGVDSTLKIQPAKLEDSAVYLCASTPGRTLMSEQFFGPGTRLTVL.

CDR3 sequence reads: CASSGGLQSYEQYF. The CDR3 coding sequence is TGTGCCAGCAGCGGCGGGCTCCAGTCCTACGAGCAGTACTTC. The V call is TRBV9, the J call TRBJ2-7; possibly TRBD2 for D (5 bases). Looked up from germline, CDR1 is SGDLS and CDR2 is YYNGEE. The CDR3 loop spans 14 amino acids. Trimming shortened V by 3 bases and J by 1 base, and 11 bases separated the two germline ends.

In its sample, this clonotype was seen a few times. The rearrangement joins TRBV29-1 to TRBJ2-7; D may correspond to TRBD1 or TRBD2 (5 bases each). V lost 6 bases to trimming and J lost 3 bases, with 12 bases between them. Per the germline V gene, CDR1 is SQVTM and CDR2 is ANQGSEA. This CDR3 has 12 amino acids. This CDR3 reads CSVRDRGYEQYF. CDR3 nucleotides: TGCAGCGTGAGGGACCGAGGCTACGAGCAGTACTTC.

The chain couples TRBV11-2 to TRBJ2-7, with 11 bases lining up with TRBD2. Germline V CDR1 and CDR2: SGHAT, FQNNGV. The CDR3 sequence is 16 residues long. The trim removed 6 bases at V and 2 bases at J, leaving 9 bases unmatched. CDR3 residues: CASRFTGTSGTYEQYF. CDR3 sequence (DNA): TGTGCCAGCAGATTCACCGGGACTAGCGGAACCTACGAGCAGTACTTC.

This clonotype was seen a few times. The CDR3 is CASSFEGLNYGYTF. For the CDR3, the DNA is TGTGCCAGCAGCTTCGAGGGGCTCAACTATGGCTACACCTTC. The chain employs TRBV7-9 and TRBJ1-2; tentatively, D is TRBD1 (5 bases). The length of the CDR3 is 14 residues. Trimming stripped 3 bases from V and 2 bases from J, with 10 bases between. Germline V lookup: CDR1 SEHNR, CDR2 FQNEAQ (reference sequence).

This sequence joins TRBV4-1 and TRBJ2-3; TRBD2 matches at 12 bases. Germline loops: CDR1 MGHRA, CDR2 YSYEKL. V lost 4 bases to trimming and J lost 6 bases; unmatched junction nucleotides: 11. CDR3 length: 17 amino acids. CDR3 region: CASSPSGRAIGHDTQYF. For the CDR3, the DNA is TGCGCCAGCAGCCCTAGCGGGAGGGCCATAGGCCACGATACGCAGTATTTT.

A few counts support this clonotype. The V call is TRBV20-1, the J call TRBJ2-7; 7 nucleotides match TRBD1. Germline CDR1 DFQATT, CDR2 SNEGSKA (reference sequence). This CDR3 is 14 amino acids long. The CDR3 is CGSNGQAYAYEQYF. For the CDR3, the DNA is TGCGGAAGTAACGGACAGGCTTACGCCTACGAGCAGTACTTC.

This chain connects TRBV6-5 to TRBJ1-3; unclear D gene. The CDR3 runs to 11 residues. The germline V gene has CDR1 MNHEY and CDR2 SVGAGI. V lost 8 bases to trimming and J lost 7 bases, with 9 bases between them. CDR3 sequence reads: CASVSGNTIYF. The CDR3 DNA reads as TGTGCCAGCGTGTCGGGGAACACCATATATTTT.

Only a few counts were recorded for this clonotype. The chain uses TRBV7-2 and TRBJ2-7; 8 bases are shared with TRBD1. The CDR3 runs 14 residues. Unmatched junction bases numbered 8, after V lost 7 bases and J lost 3 bases. Germline-derived CDR1 and CDR2 are SGHTA and FQGNSA. For the CDR3, the DNA is TGTGCCAGCAACATCGGGACAGGCGACTACGAGCAGTACTTC. It translates to CASNIGTGDYEQYF. The full variable domain, completed using reference TRBV7-2 and TRBJ2-7, is GAGVSQSPSNKVTEKGKDVELRCDPISGHTALYWYRQSLGQGLEFLIYFQGNSAPDKSGLPSDRFSAERTGGSVSTLTIQRTQQEDSAVYLCASNIGTGDYEQYFGPGTRLTVT.

DNA for the CDR3: TGTGCCAGCAGCAGACGGACCAGAACGGATGAAAAACTGTTTTTT. Amino acids: CASSRRTRTDEKLFF. This chain connects TRBV6-2 or TRBV6-3 to TRBJ1-4; D call uncertain. Germline V gene lookup returns CDR1 MNHEY and CDR2 SVGEGT. The CDR3 spans 15 residues. Trimming pared 6 bases from V and 6 bases from J, leaving 17 bases between.

Turning to this clonotype: The junction departs from germline at one end; a sequencing error may be responsible. J is TRBJ2-3 and V is TRBV2; 7 bases map to TRBD2. This CDR3 region has 8 residues. Germline CDR1 reads SNHLY; CDR2 reads FYNNEI. The CDR3 bases are TGTGCCAGGCGGGGGTCGGATTTT. This codes for CARRGSDF.